The source of this T cell receptor beta chain is a study of T cells in Graves' hyperthyroidism and ophthalmopathy (dated by TCRdb to the late 2010s). In the study overall: Peripheral blood was collected at initial diagnosis, before any treatment. TCR Vbeta CDR3 sequencing of around 130 peripheral blood samples (more than 40 ophthalmopathy, 75 hyperthyroidism and roughly 17 progressor patients) is reported in the paper. Once sampling was done, hyperthyroidism patients were given methimazole at a starting dose of 30 mg daily, whereas ophthalmopathy patients were given high-dose intravenous methylprednisolone. TCR V-J signatures able to tell the groups apart were searched for in a discovery cohort of 90 to 100 patients, of whom fewer than 45 had Graves' ophthalmopathy and 57 had stable Graves' hyperthyroidism. Whether ophthalmopathy could be predicted prospectively was tested in an independent validation cohort made up of roughly 20 hyperthyroidism patients plus 17 patients who later progressed to ophthalmopathy. In about 6 Graves' hyperthyroidism patients, the study also compared T-cell repertoires from thyroid tissue with T-cell repertoires from blood. For training and testing, the 100 patients in the discovery cohort were randomly divided in a 7:3 ratio. General findings and caveats noted by the study authors: A 13 V-J signature model separated ophthalmopathy from stable hyperthyroidism, with approximately 87% sensitivity and roughly 84% specificity in cross-validation and 80%/75% in testing. Most expanded thyroid clonotypes (frequency above 0.001) were also detected in blood, suggesting blood repertoires may reflect thyroid immune responses. Sample size was not statistically predetermined, and blinding of investigators to group allocation was not performed. In validation, progression to ophthalmopathy was predicted by the model with 65% to 71% sensitivity and 72.22% specificity, a median of 6.5 months before onset.

Stable Graves' hyperthyroidism was defined as the absence of progression to ophthalmopathy over 18 months of follow-up. Hyperthyroidism patients were newly diagnosed, had a disease duration of under 2 months, and were aged 18 to 65 years. Any patient with an uncontrolled infection, another autoimmune disease, pregnancy or lactation was excluded. Clinical symptoms, serum thyroxine and TRAb, thyroid ultrasound, and orbital computed tomography formed the basis for the diagnoses. PBMCs were isolated from 7.5 to 10 ml of fresh peripheral blood by Ficoll-Paque density gradient centrifugation. Trizol reagent was used to extract total RNA, and RNA quality was then checked on an Agilent 2100 Bioanalyzer. The TCR beta CDR3 regions were amplified from RNA transcripts. The TCR CDR3 was subjected to a first round of RT-PCR using the HTBI primer set and the Qiagen OneStep RT-PCR kit. A second multiplex PCR round built the libraries, followed by size selection and purification. The libraries were sequenced on an Illumina HiSeq2000 using paired-end 100 bp reads. In the paper's pipeline: Raw data were processed with SOAPnuke, discarding reads with adapters, uncalled bases, mean Phred below 15, or no exact constant-primer or identifier match. COPE v1.2.5 was used to merge high-quality paired reads, and clonotypes were defined as unique nucleotide sequences. MiTCR v1.1 was used to align the clonotypes against IMGT TRBV, TRBD and TRBJ reference segments. The analysis included only V-J combinations with a frequency above 0.0001, which together covered 99% to 99.2% of the repertoires. A TCS score was defined as the ratio between F50 (clonal expansion) and ExV (chaos), using BLOSUM62-based TCRdist between CDR3 peptides within each V-J. Welch's t-statistics and random forest reduced 500 to 650 V-J features to 13, which were used in a naive Bayes classifier (R e1071). TCRdb ran its own pipeline on the public reads, namely fastp trimming at Q25 and MiXCR clone calling, and kept in-frame beta chains. Rows with one shared CDR3 protein collapse into an entry with the most common genes and DNA. TCRdb's processing, not the authors' own work, is the source of the V and J calls. The sample table shows about 300,000 distinct CDR3 sequences, and 16% are seen once. In total, the top ten clones hold around 34% of the sample.

This clonotype was counted only a few times. Its recognized antigen is unknown. There are no base qualities to consult, and no much larger clone falls within one base. Its CDR3 holds 14 amino acids, cysteine through phenylalanine. Only the CDR3 part of the read is kept: 42 bases, read in frame from the first base. The germline V gene (reference sequence) supplies CDR1 DFQATT and CDR2 SNEGSKA. The V and J ends are trimmed by 6 bases and 1 base, leaving 13 bases between them. The chain couples TRBV20-1 to TRBJ2-1; the D gene is tentatively TRBD1 or TRBD2, each matching 5 bases. The clonotype was recovered from a man aged 25-45 years with Graves' hyperthyroidism. The sample consisted of blood. The DNA is as follows: TGCAGTGCACCGGGACCAGAATCCTACAATGAGCAGTTCTTC. Translated, it reads CSAPGPESYNEQFF.